These T cell receptor beta chains were read from a single sample in a study of blood T cell repertoires in COVID-19. Produced via immunoSEQ multiplex PCR; TCRdb's table is partial and in-frame only. The data hold 200,000 to 250,000 clones, with 84% observed a single time. The sequenced material came from PBMCs or T cells enriched from blood (not recorded which). Receptor source: a woman between 40 and 50 years old who had recovered from COVID-19. CDR3s include the opening cysteine and the closing phenylalanine or tryptophan. Each record gives: V gene, J gene, D gene, clone size, CDR3 protein, CDR3 DNA. A D gene is named only where the DNA matches it firmly. Rows give clone size only sometimes, using once, few, many, or a class for an expanded clone.

>TRBV5-1|TRBJ1-1|.|many
CASRDSMNTEAFF
TGCGCCAGCAGAGACAGCATGAACACTGAAGCTTTCTTT
>TRBV6-6|TRBJ1-2|.|.
CASSPQNYFAGAFYGYTF
TGTGCCAGCAGTCCACAGAATTACTTCGCAGGCGCTTTCTATGGCTACACCTTC
>TRBV5-4|TRBJ1-1|.|.
CASSPWTANTEAFF
TGTGCCAGCTCGCCCTGGACAGCGAACACTGAAGCTTTCTTT
>TRBV4-1|TRBJ2-5|.|.
CASSGRVGVQETQYF
TGCGCCAGCAGCGGCAGGGTAGGGGTCCAAGAGACCCAGTACTTC
>TRBV5-4|TRBJ2-1|TRBD2|.
CASSLTSGSPNEQFF
TGTGCCAGCAGCTTGACTAGCGGGAGTCCGAATGAGCAGTTCTTC
>TRBV18|TRBJ1-2|.|.
CASSPRQPDGYTF
TGTGCCAGCTCACCAAGACAGCCAGATGGCTACACCTTC
>TRBV27|TRBJ2-1|TRBD2|.
CASSPSGALHEQFF
TGTGCCAGCAGTCCTAGCGGAGCTTTGCATGAGCAGTTCTTC
>TRBV21-1|TRBJ2-2|.|.
CASSSRDRTCRVAGELFF
TGTGCCAGCAGCTCCCGGGACAGGACATGTAGGGTGGCCGGGGAGCTGTTTTTT
>TRBV11-2|TRBJ1-2|TRBD1|.
CASSRQGPIIGYTF
TGTGCCAGCAGCCGACAGGGCCCCATAATCGGCTACACCTTC
>TRBV4-3|TRBJ2-1|TRBD2|.
CASSQGTSDSSYNEQFF
TGCGCCAGCAGCCAGGGGACTAGCGACAGCTCCTACAATGAGCAGTTCTTC
>TRBV18|TRBJ2-1|TRBD2|.
CASSPGTSIDEQFF
TGTGCCAGCTCACCCGGGACTAGTATCGATGAGCAGTTCTTC
>TRBV5-1|TRBJ2-3|.|.
CASSLIQGTDTQYF
TGCGCCAGCAGCTTGATACAGGGCACAGATACGCAGTATTTT
>TRBV18|TRBJ1-1|TRBD1|.
CASSLGQGTEAFF
TGTGCCAGCTCCCTCGGACAGGGCACTGAAGCTTTCTTT
>TRBV19|TRBJ2-1|.|.
CASSIGGTDSNSQFF
TGTGCCAGTAGTATCGGTGGGACTGACTCCAATTCGCAGTTCTTC
>TRBV18|TRBJ2-7|TRBD1|.
CASSRSGQAYEQYF
TGTGCCAGCTCACGCTCGGGACAGGCTTACGAGCAGTACTTC
>TRBV27|TRBJ1-2|.|.
CASSFQGQSGYTF
TGTGCCAGCAGTTTCCAGGGTCAAAGTGGCTACACCTTC
>TRBV15|TRBJ1-3|.|many
CATSTVGNTIYF
TGTGCCACCAGCACAGTGGGAAACACCATATATTTT
>TRBV5-1|TRBJ2-2|TRBD1|.
CASSLGQGGFDTGELFF
TGCGCCAGCAGCTTGGGACAGGGGGGATTTGACACCGGGGAGCTGTTTTTT
>TRBV3-1/TRBV3-2|TRBJ1-6|.|.
CASSRGDGNSPLHF
TGTGCCAGCAGCCGGGGAGATGGGAATTCACCCCTCCACTTT
>TRBV24-1|TRBJ1-5|.|.
CATSDFSDQPQHF
TGTGCCACCAGTGATTTTTCCGATCAGCCCCAGCATTTT
>TRBV7-2|TRBJ1-3|TRBD1|.
CASSLDRGNTIYF
TGTGCCAGCAGTTTGGACAGGGGAAACACCATATATTTT
>TRBV19|TRBJ2-1|TRBD2|.
CASSIRPPAGGPYNEQFF
TGTGCCAGTAGTATAAGGCCCCCTGCGGGAGGCCCCTACAATGAGCAGTTCTTC
>TRBV5-4|TRBJ1-3|.|once
CASSRDIGNTIYF
TGTGCCAGCAGTAGGGACATTGGAAACACCATATATTTT
>TRBV10-3|TRBJ1-2|TRBD1|.
CAISEQGQAYYGYTF
TGTGCCATCAGTGAACAGGGACAGGCATATTATGGCTACACCTTC
>TRBV7-2|TRBJ2-1|TRBD1|.
CASSDQTGTSYNEQFF
TGTGCCAGCAGCGACCAGACAGGGACCTCCTACAATGAGCAGTTCTTC
>TRBV30|TRBJ1-6|.|.
CAWSHSSSYNSPLHF
TGTGCCTGGAGTCATTCGAGCTCCTATAATTCACCCCTCCACTTT
>TRBV2|TRBJ2-2|.|.
CASSQRSGELFF
TGTGCCAGCAGCCAGAGGTCCGGGGAGCTGTTTTTT
>TRBV5-1|TRBJ2-3|.|.
CASSLFLADTQYF
TGCGCCAGCAGCTTGTTCCTTGCAGATACGCAGTATTTT
>TRBV28|TRBJ2-1|TRBD2|.
CASGGGRRNEQFF
TGTGCCAGCGGAGGCGGGAGAAGGAATGAGCAGTTCTTC
>TRBV12-5|TRBJ2-1|.|.
CASAPPGANEQFF
TGTGCTAGTGCCCCGCCAGGTGCCAATGAGCAGTTCTTC
>TRBV28|TRBJ2-7|.|.
CASNTSPLYEQYF
TGTGCCAGCAATACCAGTCCCCTCTACGAGCAGTACTTC